This T cell receptor beta chain appears in the sequencing data of a study of blood T cell repertoires in COVID-19. Study in general: COVID-19 samples collected from the United States, Italy and Spain covered acute and convalescent phases. PBMCs, B-cell-depleted T cells, or T cells were the source of the cDNA or gDNA that made up the material.

This clone was seen a handful of times. Clones were read by immunoSEQ multiplex PCR, and TCRdb kept only the in-frame ones, dropping some. This sample has 150,000 to 170,000 clones; around 85% occur once, and the top ten carry over 25%. The germline gives CDR1 LNHDA, CDR2 SQIVND (reference sequence). Trimming removed 7 bases at V and 1 base at J, with 12 bases between. The CDR3 contains 14 residues. Sequenced input: peripheral blood. This receptor was identified in an older woman with acute or convalescent COVID-19. This chain uses TRBV19 with TRBJ2-3, with a weak D call TRBD1 (5 bases). This chain's CDR3 is CASTQGRGTDTQYF. CDR3 nucleotide sequence: TGTGCCAGTACTCAGGGAAGGGGCACAGATACGCAGTATTTT.